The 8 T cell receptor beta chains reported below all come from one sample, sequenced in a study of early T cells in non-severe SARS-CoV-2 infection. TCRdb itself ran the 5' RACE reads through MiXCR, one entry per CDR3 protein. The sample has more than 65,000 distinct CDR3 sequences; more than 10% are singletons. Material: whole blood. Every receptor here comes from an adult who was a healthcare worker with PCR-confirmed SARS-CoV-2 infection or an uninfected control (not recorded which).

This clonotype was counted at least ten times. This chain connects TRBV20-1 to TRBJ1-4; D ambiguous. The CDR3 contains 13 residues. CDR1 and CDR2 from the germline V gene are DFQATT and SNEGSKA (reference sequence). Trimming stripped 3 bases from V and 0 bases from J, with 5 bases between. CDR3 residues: CSARGATNEKLFF. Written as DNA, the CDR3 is TGCAGTGCTAGGGGCGCAACTAATGAAAAACTGTTTTTT.

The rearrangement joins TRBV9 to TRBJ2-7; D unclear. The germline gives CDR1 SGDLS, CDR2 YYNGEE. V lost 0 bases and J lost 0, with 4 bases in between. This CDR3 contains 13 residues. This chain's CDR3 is CASSVGNSYEQYF. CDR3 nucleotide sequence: TGTGCCAGCAGCGTAGGCAACTCCTACGAGCAGTACTTC.

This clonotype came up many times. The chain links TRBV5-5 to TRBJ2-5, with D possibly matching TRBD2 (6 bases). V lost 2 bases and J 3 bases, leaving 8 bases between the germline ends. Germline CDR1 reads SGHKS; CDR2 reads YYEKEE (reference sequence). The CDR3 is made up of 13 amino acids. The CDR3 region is CASSLPGEETQYF. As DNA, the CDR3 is TGTGCCAGCAGCTTACCGGGAGAAGAGACCCAGTACTTC. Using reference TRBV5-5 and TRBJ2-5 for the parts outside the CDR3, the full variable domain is DAGVTQSPTHLIKTRGQQVTLRCSPISGHKSVSWYQQVLGQGPQFIFQYYEKEERGRGNFPDRFSARQFPNYSSELNVNALLLGDSALYLCASSLPGEETQYFGPGTRLLVL.

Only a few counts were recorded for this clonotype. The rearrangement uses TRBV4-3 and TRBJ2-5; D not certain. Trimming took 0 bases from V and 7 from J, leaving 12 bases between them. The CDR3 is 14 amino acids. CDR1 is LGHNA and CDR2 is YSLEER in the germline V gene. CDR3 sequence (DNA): TGCGCCAGCAGCCAAGAAGCCATGAAGGGGACCCAGTACTTC. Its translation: CASSQEAMKGTQYF.

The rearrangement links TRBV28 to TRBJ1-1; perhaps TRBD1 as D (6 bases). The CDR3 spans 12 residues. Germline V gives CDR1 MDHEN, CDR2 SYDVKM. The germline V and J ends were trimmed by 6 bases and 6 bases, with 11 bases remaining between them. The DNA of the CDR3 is TGTGCCAGCAGATACAGGGAGGCTGAAGCTTTCTTT. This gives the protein CASRYREAEAFF.

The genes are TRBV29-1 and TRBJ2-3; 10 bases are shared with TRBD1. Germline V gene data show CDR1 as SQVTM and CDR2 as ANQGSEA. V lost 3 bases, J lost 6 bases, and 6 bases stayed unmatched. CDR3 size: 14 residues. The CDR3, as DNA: TGCAGCGTTGAGGGGACAGGGGACGGGGATACGCAGTATTTT. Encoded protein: CSVEGTGDGDTQYF.

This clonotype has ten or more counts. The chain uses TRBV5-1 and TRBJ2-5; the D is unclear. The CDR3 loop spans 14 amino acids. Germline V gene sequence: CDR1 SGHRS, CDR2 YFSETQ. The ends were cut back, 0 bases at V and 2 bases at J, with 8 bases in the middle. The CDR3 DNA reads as TGCGCCAGCAGCTTGGGGCCTACGCAAGAGACCCAGTACTTC. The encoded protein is CASSLGPTQETQYF.

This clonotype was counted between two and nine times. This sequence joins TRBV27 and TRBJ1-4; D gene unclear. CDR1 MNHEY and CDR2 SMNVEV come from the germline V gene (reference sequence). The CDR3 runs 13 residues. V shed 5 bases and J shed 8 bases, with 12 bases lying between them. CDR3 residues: CASSRQGNEKLFF. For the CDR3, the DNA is TGTGCCAGCAGTCGGCAAGGGAACGAAAAACTGTTTTTT. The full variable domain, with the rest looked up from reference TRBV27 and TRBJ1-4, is EAQVTQNPRYLITVTGKKLTVTCSQNMNHEYMSWYRQDPGLGLRQIYYSMNVEVTDKGDVPEGYKVSRKEKRNFPLILESPSPNQTSLYFCASSRQGNEKLFFGSGTQLSVL.